This entry lists 25 T cell receptor beta chains sequenced from one sample in a study of identical twins. Each CDR3 protein is one row after TCRdb ran MiXCR on the 5' RACE reads. In the table there are 500,000 or so distinct CDR3 sequences, 13% to 15% of which are singletons. These data are also associated with another study on yellow fever vaccine responses in identical twins.

The sequenced sample was CD4+ T cells sorted from blood. The receptor set was obtained from a woman in her late teens or twenties in good health.

The chain combines TRBV12-3 or TRBV12-4 with TRBJ2-1; 13 positions agree with TRBD2. CDR3 length equals 18 residues. V was clipped by 3 bases and J by 7 bases; unmatched bases: 12. In DNA, the CDR3 is TGTGCCAGCAGTTTCTACCAGCGGACTAGCGGGGGAGTTAATGAGCAGTTCTTC. It specifies CASSFYQRTSGGVNEQFF.

At least ten counts were recorded for this clonotype. The chain recombines TRBV29-1 with TRBJ2-1; the match to TRBD2 covers 11 bases. CDR3 size: 14 residues. Losses at the gene ends were 6 bases for V and 3 bases for J; bases not matched to a gene: 4. Germline V gene data show CDR1 as SQVTM and CDR2 as ANQGSEA. The CDR3 loop is CSVWTSGLYNEQFF. The CDR3 DNA is TGCAGCGTATGGACTAGCGGGCTCTACAATGAGCAGTTCTTC.

This chain connects TRBV29-1 to TRBJ2-3; D gene uncertain. V dropped 0 bases and J dropped 4 bases, with 5 bases sitting between them. Germline lookup yields CDR1 SQVTM and CDR2 ANQGSEA. The CDR3 is 12 residues long. The DNA of the CDR3 is TGCAGCGTTGAAGATACCTCAGATACGCAGTATTTT. Its protein product is CSVEDTSDTQYF.

The sample holds a few counts of this clonotype. The rearrangement joins TRBV5-1 to TRBJ2-7, with 14 bases aligning to TRBD2. V was pared by 3 bases and J by 4 bases, with 3 bases of the junction left unmatched. Per the germline V gene, CDR1 is SGHRS and CDR2 is YFSETQ. The CDR3 contains 15 residues. The CDR3 region is CASSWGLAGVYEQYF. In DNA form, the CDR3 reads TGCGCCAGCAGCTGGGGACTAGCGGGAGTATACGAGCAGTACTTC.

The J gene is TRBJ2-1, the V gene TRBV11-1; D unresolved. The germline gives CDR1 SGHAT, CDR2 FQDESV (reference sequence). The V end lost 5 bases, the J end lost 8 bases, and 13 bases lay between the germline ends. CDR3 length equals 13 residues. The CDR3 coding sequence is TGTGCCAGCAGCCTCTACCTAGAATATGAGCAGTTCTTC. This codes for CASSLYLEYEQFF. Filled out from reference TRBV11-1 and TRBJ2-1, the complete variable domain reads EAEVAQSPRYKITEKSQAVAFWCDPISGHATLYWYRQILGQGPELLVQFQDESVVDDSQLPKDRFSAERLKGVDSTLKIQPAELGDSAMYLCASSLYLEYEQFFGPGTRLTVL.

This clonotype has only a few counts. The chain combines TRBV5-1 with TRBJ2-7; TRBD2 might be the D (5 bases). Germline V gene sequence: CDR1 SGHRS, CDR2 YFSETQ. CDR3 length: 15 amino acids. The V and J ends lost 0 bases and 0 bases respectively, with 10 bases between them. CDR3 amino acids: CASSLGLTYSYEQYF. The CDR3 nucleotides are TGCGCCAGCAGCTTGGGACTAACCTACTCCTACGAGCAGTACTTC.

The CDR3 protein is CASSQDWASGGHTGELFF. The DNA of the CDR3 is TGTGCCAGCAGCCAAGATTGGGCTAGCGGGGGCCACACCGGGGAGCTGTTTTTT. The chain links TRBV14 to TRBJ2-2, with 10 bases lining up with TRBD2. In germline, CDR1 is SGHDN, CDR2 FVKESK. Trimming removed 0 bases from V and 3 bases from J; junction bases left unmatched: 7. The CDR3 has 18 residues.

This chain connects TRBV20-1 to TRBJ2-7, with D maybe TRBD2 (5 bases). This CDR3 is 11 amino acids long. CDR1 and CDR2 (germline): DFQATT, SNEGSKA (reference sequence). This CDR3 is CTPRHGGEQYF. In DNA form, the CDR3 reads TGCACCCCGCGCCACGGAGGCGAGCAGTACTTC.

J is TRBJ2-7 and V is TRBV2; 10 nucleotides align to TRBD2. The CDR3 contains 15 residues. J gave up 1 base and V 7 bases, and 7 bases lay outside the gene matches. Germline assignment: CDR1 SNHLY and CDR2 FYNNEI. The CDR3 nucleotides read TGTGCCAGCAAGTTGGTAGCGGGGGGATCCTACGAGCAGTACTTC. This translates into CASKLVAGGSYEQYF.

This chain joins TRBV12-3 or TRBV12-4 and TRBJ1-6; 7 bases are a match to TRBD1. Unmatched junction bases numbered 8, after V lost 6 bases and J lost 9 bases. The CDR3 is made up of 14 amino acids. In DNA form, the CDR3 reads TGTGCCAGCAGGAGCACGACAGGGACTTCACCCCTCCACTTT. This translates into CASRSTTGTSPLHF.

At least ten counts were recorded for this clonotype. The V gene is TRBV24-1, the J gene TRBJ1-5, with 7 bases fitting TRBD1. The J segment lost 5 bases and the V segment lost 9 bases, leaving 3 bases of the junction unmatched. CDR3 length: 12 residues. Germline V gene data show CDR1 as KGHDR and CDR2 as SFDVKD. DNA of the CDR3: TGTGCCACCGCTCAGGGGGATCAGCCCCAGCATTTT. This gives the protein CATAQGDQPQHF.

In its sample, this clonotype was seen a few times. CDR3 DNA: TGTGCCAGCAGTTTCGACAGGGGGAGAACCTATGGCTACACCTTC. Amino acid sequence: CASSFDRGRTYGYTF. This chain joins TRBV6-5 and TRBJ1-2; 9 nucleotides match TRBD1. V lost 4 bases, J lost 4 bases, and 7 bases stayed unmatched. The CDR3 runs 15 residues. Germline CDR1 reads MNHEY; CDR2 reads SVGAGI.

There are many counts of this clonotype. The rearrangement uses TRBV14 and TRBJ1-1; D is unclear. Germline V lookup: CDR1 SGHDN, CDR2 FVKESK. V was trimmed by 0 bases and J by 0 bases, leaving 11 bases between them. This CDR3 has 16 amino acids. The CDR3 reads CASSQDRGNVNTEAFF. The CDR3 DNA reads TGTGCCAGCAGCCAAGATCGTGGCAATGTGAACACTGAAGCTTTCTTT.

This clonotype was counted only a few times. V and J are TRBV5-1 and TRBJ1-1; 9 positions match TRBD1. Germline V gene data show CDR1 as SGHRS and CDR2 as YFSETQ. The V and J ends lost 0 bases and 6 bases, in that order; junction bases with no gene match: 6. The CDR3 has 15 amino acids. CDR3 DNA sequence: TGCGCCAGCAGCTTGGGGGGACAGGGTTCCGCTGAAGCTTTCTTT. It is translated as CASSLGGQGSAEAFF. Filled out from reference TRBV5-1 and TRBJ1-1, the complete variable domain reads KAGVTQTPRYLIKTRGQQVTLSCSPISGHRSVSWYQQTPGQGLQFLFEYFSETQRNKGNFPGRFSGRQFSNSRSEMNVSTLELGDSALYLCASSLGGQGSAEAFFGQGTRLTVV.

The V and J genes are TRBV6-1 and TRBJ2-7; 7 positions match TRBD2. V shed 7 bases and J 3 bases; nucleotides not matched to a gene: 9. Per germline, CDR1 MNHNS and CDR2 SASEGT. CDR3 length: 14 residues. Here the CDR3 reads CASNLGGGGYEQYF. For the CDR3, the DNA is TGTGCCAGCAACCTAGGCGGGGGTGGCTACGAGCAGTACTTC.

This clonotype was found a few times. The chain links TRBV20-1 to TRBJ2-7; possible D gene TRBD1, 7 bases. Germline CDR1 DFQATT, CDR2 SNEGSKA (reference sequence). V was trimmed by 2 bases and J by 3 bases, leaving 11 bases between them. CDR3 length: 13 amino acids. CDR3 nucleotide sequence: TGCAGTGCTAGACGACAGGGAGGCTACGAGCAGTACTTC. As protein: CSARRQGGYEQYF.

The V and J genes are TRBV2 and TRBJ2-7; 7 bases are a match to TRBD1. There are 15 residues in the CDR3. V lost 0 bases, J lost 5 bases, and 7 bases stayed unmatched. Germline values: CDR1 SNHLY, CDR2 FYNNEI. The CDR3 DNA reads as TGTGCCAGCAGTGAAGCGCTGGGACAGTCCCACGAGCAGTACTTC. Its translation is CASSEALGQSHEQYF.

This chain connects TRBV6-5 to TRBJ2-7; 10 bases line up with TRBD2. This CDR3 comprises 19 residues. V was pared by 2 bases and J by 2 bases, with 15 bases of the junction left unmatched. Germline V gives CDR1 MNHEY, CDR2 SVGAGI. This chain's CDR3 is CASSYPLLAGASIAYEQYF. The CDR3 DNA follows: TGTGCCAGCAGTTACCCACTCCTAGCGGGAGCCTCCATTGCCTACGAGCAGTACTTC.

This clonotype has only a few counts. CDR3 in DNA: TGCAGCGTTGAAGATCCCAAGAATGAAAAACTGTTTTTT. Its protein is CSVEDPKNEKLFF. The rearrangement uses TRBV29-1 and TRBJ1-4; D unclear. The CDR3 spans 13 residues. Per the germline V gene, CDR1 is SQVTM and CDR2 is ANQGSEA. The V and J ends lost 0 bases and 5 bases respectively, with 7 bases between them.

This clonotype has only a few counts. The chain couples TRBV12-3 or TRBV12-4 to TRBJ1-1; tentatively, D is TRBD1 (5 bases). The V gene lost 6 bases and the J gene lost 4 bases, with 15 bases spanning the gap. This CDR3 is 14 amino acids long. The DNA of the CDR3 is TGTGCCAGCAGCCATAACGGGAGGGGCACTGAAGCTTTCTTT. Residues: CASSHNGRGTEAFF.

The chain links TRBV6-1 to TRBJ1-1; a weak D match, TRBD1 (5 bases). Germline V gives CDR1 MNHNS, CDR2 SASEGT. The CDR3 has 13 amino acids. V was pared by 1 base and J by 11 bases, with 14 bases between. DNA for the CDR3: TGTGCCAGCAGTGAAGAAAGACAGCGTGGGGCTTTCTTT. It yields the protein CASSEERQRGAFF.

This clonotype was counted between two and nine times. The chain joins TRBV20-1 to TRBJ2-5; D is unresolved. V was clipped by 4 bases and J by 5 bases, with 17 bases between them. Germline V lookup: CDR1 DFQATT, CDR2 SNEGSKA (reference sequence). CDR3 length: 14 amino acids. This chain's CDR3 is CSATGPKLGETQYF. In DNA, the CDR3 is TGCAGTGCTACCGGACCGAAGCTGGGGGAGACCCAGTACTTC.

This rearrangement joins TRBV18 to TRBJ1-2; D gene uncertain. CDR3 length: 16 amino acids. The germline V and J ends were trimmed by 1 base and 1 base, with 13 bases remaining between them. CDR1 KGHSH and CDR2 LQKENI come from the germline V gene. The CDR3 reads CASSPQVEEFNYGYTF. Written as DNA, the CDR3 is TGTGCCAGCTCACCACAGGTGGAGGAATTTAACTATGGCTACACCTTC.

This clonotype was seen ten or more times. The chain combines TRBV7-8 with TRBJ2-7; 8 nucleotides match TRBD1. The CDR3 runs to 14 residues. Trimming at V came to 5 bases and at J to 3 bases, leaving 6 bases not matched to a gene. Germline CDR1 is SGHVS and CDR2 is FQNEAQ. CDR3 nucleotides: TGTGCCAGCAGCCGGGGACAGGACGTCTACGAGCAGTACTTC. Amino acid sequence: CASSRGQDVYEQYF. Filled out from reference TRBV7-8 and TRBJ2-7, the complete variable domain reads GAGVSQSPRYKVAKRGQDVALRCDPISGHVSLFWYQQALGQGPEFLTYFQNEAQLDKSGLPSDRFFAERPEGSVSTLKIQRTQQEDSAVYLCASSRGQDVYEQYFGPGTRLTVT.

This chain joins TRBV11-2 and TRBJ2-1, with D perhaps TRBD2 (6 bases). Trimming shortened V by 6 bases and J by 9 bases, and 15 bases separated the two germline ends. CDR1 is SGHAT and CDR2 is FQNNGV in the germline V gene. The CDR3 contains 13 residues. CDR3 DNA sequence: TGTGCCAGCAGGGACGACGGAGGGAGTGAGCAGTTCTTC. Its translation is CASRDDGGSEQFF.